The 28 T cell receptor beta chains reported below all come from one sample, sequenced in a study of CD4 and CD8 cells across lung adenocarcinoma regions. One entry per CDR3 protein results from TCRdb running MiXCR on the PCR reads. Found here are fewer than 30,000 distinct CDR3 sequences, 53% of them singletons; the top ten hold more than 40%. The sequenced material came from CD8+ T cells from the center of a lung tumor. These receptors originate from a male donor with lung adenocarcinoma. The CD4 and CD8 labels of this study may be unreliable.

This clonotype came up many times. This chain joins TRBV7-3 and TRBJ2-3; 7 bases are shared with TRBD2. This CDR3 region has 15 residues. Germline-derived CDR1 and CDR2 are SGHTA and FQGTGA. V lost 11 bases, J lost 5 bases, and 16 bases stayed unmatched. The CDR3 loop reads CAGKGWRECRDTQYF. For the CDR3, the DNA is TGTGCCGGGAAGGGGTGGCGGGAGTGTAGAGATACGCAGTATTTT.

There are many counts of this clonotype. The J gene is TRBJ2-7, the V gene TRBV6-1, with D uncertain. Germline V gene lookup returns CDR1 MNHNS and CDR2 SASEGT. The V end was cut by 6 bases, the J end by 7 bases, with 13 bases between. The CDR3 loop spans 12 amino acids. CDR3 coding DNA: TGTGCCAGCAGCGGTGGCCCGAGGGAGCAGTACTTC. Encoded protein: CASSGGPREQYF.

V and J are TRBV20-1 and TRBJ2-4, with D possibly being TRBD1 (5 bases). CDR1 and CDR2 (germline): DFQATT, SNEGSKA (reference sequence). The CDR3 is made up of 15 amino acids. V was cut by 1 base and J by 0 bases, with 10 bases left in between. The CDR3 region is CSARGSRGAKNIQYF. CDR3 sequence (DNA): TGCAGTGCTAGAGGTTCAAGGGGAGCCAAAAACATTCAGTACTTC.

The chain has TRBV10-1 and TRBJ2-5, with D perhaps TRBD1 or TRBD2 (6 bases each). This CDR3 has 15 residues. Trimming left V 9 bases short and J 8 bases short, with 25 bases between. CDR1 and CDR2 from the germline V gene are WNHNN and SYGVQD (reference sequence). The CDR3 bases are TGCGCCAGGGGGCACGGGGGCCGGGGACCAGATACCCAGTACTTC. As protein: CARGHGGRGPDTQYF.

Concerning this clonotype itself: An end of the junction does not agree with germline; a read error may underlie this. V is TRBV10-1 and J is TRBJ2-4; TRBD1 matches at 8 bases. The CDR3 has 14 amino acids. Germline CDR1 is WNHNN and CDR2 is SYGVQD (reference sequence). CDR3 residues: CAVRGLQAKNMQYF. CDR3 in DNA: TGCGCCGTCAGGGGGCTGCAAGCCAAAAACATGCAGTACTTC.

This clonotype was seen repeatedly, ten times or more. V gene TRBV14 combines with J gene TRBJ2-3, with 9 bases fitting TRBD1. The CDR3 consists of 16 residues. V lost 2 bases, J lost 2 bases, and 5 bases stayed unmatched. Germline loops: CDR1 SGHDN, CDR2 FVKESK. DNA of the CDR3: TGTGCCAGCAGCCAACTCCGGGACAGGGTCACAGATACGCAGTATTTT. Translated: CASSQLRDRVTDTQYF. The entire variable domain, with the rest obtained from reference TRBV14 and TRBJ2-3, is as follows: EAGVTQFPSHSVIEKGQTVTLRCDPISGHDNLYWYRRVMGKEIKFLLHFVKESKQDESGMPNNRFLAERTGGTYSTLKVQPAELEDSGVYFCASSQLRDRVTDTQYFGPGTRLTVL.

Comment on this clonotype: A much larger clone differs by one base, so this may be a read error. The chain employs TRBV6-1 and TRBJ2-1; no reliable D call. The germline gives CDR1 MNHNS, CDR2 SASEGT. The CDR3 is made up of 12 amino acids. Trimming took off 5 bases at V and 10 bases at J, with 12 bases between the two ends. In DNA, the CDR3 is TGTGCCAGCAGTACCCCGTTCTACGAGCAGTTCTTC. Amino acid sequence: CASSTPFYEQFF.

Worth noting for this clonotype: The junction does not match germline at one end; this may be a read error. This chain uses TRBV10-2 with TRBJ2-4; maybe TRBD2 (8 bases). This CDR3 is built from 16 residues. Per the germline V gene, CDR1 is WSHSY and CDR2 is SAAADI. CDR3 in amino acids: CASSEQGLAGGDMQYF. The CDR3, as DNA: TGCGCCAGCAGTGAACAGGGGCTAGCGGGCGGAGACATGCAGTACTTT.

For this clonotype: A read error may account for a junction end that differs from germline. The chain employs TRBV6-5 and TRBJ2-3; TRBD1 agrees at 10 bases. Germline V gene lookup returns CDR1 MNHEY and CDR2 SVGAGI. The CDR3 spans 15 residues. CDR3 amino acids: CGGSYGTGDTDTQYF. The CDR3 nucleotides are TGTGGCGGGAGTTACGGGACAGGGGACACAGATACGCAGTATTTC.

This clonotype occurred a few times. It is unclear where the CDR3 begins or ends on the DNA, so no DNA is shown, and the CDR3 is as TCRdb lists it. The chain couples TRBV6-1 to TRBJ2-2; the table's D call, TRBD1, has no DNA check behind it. CDR1 MNHNS and CDR2 SASEGT come from the germline V gene. The CDR3 comprises 22 residues, both ends counted. The CDR3 loop is CASAHRGSTYEQYFGNTGELFF.

This clonotype was observed a single time. The rearrangement joins TRBV6-1 to TRBJ2-3; D unresolved. Gene TRBJ2-7 matches the end of the DNA better, so the J call may be wrong. Germline values: CDR1 MNHNS, CDR2 SASEGT. The CDR3 consists of 14 residues. The CDR3 bases are TGTGCGAGCCGTGACGCCCGAGGCCCAGATACGCAGTACTTC. As protein: CASRDARGPDTQYF.

This clonotype was seen repeatedly, ten times or more. CDR3 DNA sequence: TGTGCCAGCAGTATGAGACAGGGCGAAGCTAACTATGGCTACACCTTC. Protein sequence: CASSMRQGEANYGYTF. The rearrangement uses TRBV6-1 and TRBJ1-2; the match to TRBD1 covers 7 bases. Germline V gene lookup returns CDR1 MNHNS and CDR2 SASEGT. The CDR3 extends over 16 amino acids. V was clipped by 5 bases and J by 0 bases; unmatched bases: 9.

The chain combines TRBV27 with TRBJ2-1; no clear D gene. The CDR3 is 14 residues long. V was shortened by 3 bases and J by 9 bases, with 15 bases between the two germline ends. CDR1 is MNHEY, CDR2 SMNVEV, per germline (reference sequence). CDR3 bases: TGTGCCAGCAGTTTTTTGGGTCGTGTGAGTGAGCAGTTCTTC. Its translation is CASSFLGRVSEQFF.

This clonotype appeared once. One junction end disagrees with the germline gene, perhaps due to a read error. V and J are TRBV3-1 and TRBJ2-3; D may be TRBD1 or TRBD2 (6 bases each). The CDR3 runs to 18 residues. Germline CDR1 reads LGHDT; CDR2 reads YNNKEL (reference sequence). CDR3 sequence (DNA): TGTGCCAGCAGCCAAGAGCCCGTGGGGGGCCCTAACACAGATACGCAGTACTTT. This translates into CASSQEPVGGPNTDTQYF.

CDR3 sequence reads: CASNRDGETIQYF. For the CDR3, the DNA is TGTGCCAGCAACCGGGACGGGGAAACGATTCAGTACTTC. V and J are TRBV27 and TRBJ2-4, with D possibly called TRBD1 or TRBD2 (5 bases each). CDR1 and CDR2 from the germline V gene are MNHEY and SMNVEV (reference sequence). This CDR3 spans 13 amino acids. With 7 bases removed from V and 10 bases from J, the gap between germline ends came to 17 bases.

CDR3 amino acids: CAGREAVRTGTQYF. DNA of the CDR3: TGTGCGGGCCGTGAAGCTGTGAGGACCGGGACGCAGTATTTT. The V call is TRBV6-1, the J call TRBJ2-3; D unclear. CDR1 MNHNS and CDR2 SASEGT come from the germline V gene. CDR3 size: 14 residues.

This clonotype has a handful of counts. The V gene is TRBV10-1, the J gene TRBJ2-1; 7 bases fit TRBD2. Germline loops: CDR1 WNHNN, CDR2 SYGVQD (reference sequence). The CDR3 is 15 amino acids. V lost 2 bases, J lost 5 bases, and 6 bases stayed unmatched. The DNA of the CDR3 is TGCGCCAGCAGTGAGCGGGCTAGCGGTAACAATGAGCAGTTCTTC. Amino acid sequence: CASSERASGNNEQFF.

J is TRBJ1-4 and V is TRBV30; D is perhaps TRBD1 (6 bases). Germline V gene data show CDR1 as GTSNPN and CDR2 as SVGIG (reference sequence). Deletions cut 4 bases from V and 10 bases from J, with 13 bases between. CDR3 length equals 12 residues. The CDR3 DNA reads as TGTGCCTGGACACAGGGCCGCGGAAAACTGTTTTTT. It codes for CAWTQGRGKLFF.

This chain joins TRBV25-1 and TRBJ2-3; either TRBD1 or TRBD2 may supply D (5 bases each). This CDR3 comprises 21 residues. Trimming pared 4 bases from V and 12 bases from J, leaving 41 bases between. From germline, CDR1 is MGHDK and CDR2 SYGVNS. The CDR3 region has the DNA TGTGCCAGCAGTGGCCCACTGGGAAGCGTATCGGGGCTGTGTGGCAAAAATATTCAGTATTTT. Protein product: CASSGPLGSVSGLCGKNIQYF. The full variable domain, with the rest looked up from reference TRBV25-1 and TRBJ2-3, is EADIYQTPRYLVIGTGKKITLECSQTMGHDKMYWYQQDPGMELHLIHYSYGVNSTEKGDLSSESTVSRIRTEHFPLTLESARPSHTSQYLCASSGPLGSVSGLCGKNIQYFGPGTRLTVL.

This clonotype was observed many times. The chain is built from TRBV6-5 and TRBJ2-7; TRBD1 aligns across 10 bases. The germline V gene encodes CDR1 MNHEY and CDR2 SVGAGI. The CDR3 consists of 20 residues. V dropped 2 bases and J dropped 0; count of bases not matched to a gene: 16. CDR3 in DNA: TGTGCCAGCAGTTACATTCGACAGGGGGCGCGGGATAGCGGCTCCTACGAGCAGTACTTC. Translating it yields CASSYIRQGARDSGSYEQYF.

On this clonotype: One end of the junction fails to match germline, which may point to a read error. For the CDR3, the DNA is TGTGCCAGCCGCGAAGCGGGGACGGGGGTCAAAGACATTCAGTACTTC. Amino acid sequence: CASREAGTGVKDIQYF. The chain has TRBV6-1 and TRBJ2-4; TRBD2 matches 7 bases. The CDR3 totals 16 residues. In germline, CDR1 is MNHNS, CDR2 SASEGT.

This clonotype has a count of ten or more. This chain links TRBV30 with TRBJ2-7, with D perhaps assigned TRBD1 or TRBD2 (5 bases each). Deletions cut 4 bases from V and 0 bases from J, with 16 bases between. Germline CDR1 reads GTSNPN; CDR2 reads SVGIG (reference sequence). The CDR3 is made up of 15 amino acids. The CDR3 loop is CAWTPGPLSSYEQYF. The CDR3 nucleotides are TGTGCCTGGACCCCGGGACCGCTAAGCTCCTACGAGCAGTACTTC.

The chain carries TRBV12-3 or TRBV12-4 and TRBJ2-3; 8 bases fit TRBD2. The CDR3 sequence is 14 residues long. The junction had 3 bases not matched to a gene; V was cut back by 6 bases and J by 1 base. As DNA, the CDR3 is TGTGCCAGCAGAGCGGGAGACGGCACAGATACGCAGTATTTT. Encoded protein: CASRAGDGTDTQYF.

Concerning this clonotype: Mismatch with germline at one junction end may stem from a read error. The chain has TRBV6-1 and TRBJ2-3; 10 nucleotides line up with TRBD1. This CDR3 comprises 13 residues. Germline V gene lookup returns CDR1 MNHNS and CDR2 SASEGT. The CDR3 here is CASNRQGANEQFF. For the CDR3, the DNA is TGTGCCAGCAACCGACAGGGGGCTAATGAGCAGTTCTTT.

The chain carries TRBV10-3 and TRBJ2-7; 9 positions agree with TRBD1. There are 16 residues in the CDR3. Trimming at V came to 4 bases and at J to 0 bases, leaving 7 bases not matched to a gene. The germline CDR1 and CDR2 sequences are ENHRY and SYGVKD. This CDR3 is CAISALGQGISYEQYF. CDR3 DNA: TGTGCCATCAGTGCCCTGGGACAGGGTATCTCCTACGAGCAGTACTTC.

The chain links TRBV30 to TRBJ2-1; D assignment may be TRBD1 or TRBD2 (5 bases each). In germline, CDR1 is GTSNPN, CDR2 SVGIG (reference sequence). V was pared by 5 bases and J by 4 bases, with 18 bases between. The CDR3 is 15 amino acids. In nucleotides, the CDR3 is TGTGCCTGGGTGGCCGGGACCTCCGTTTACAATGAGCAGTTCTTC. Its translation is CAWVAGTSVYNEQFF. Based on the CDR3 plus reference TRBV30 and TRBJ2-1, the full variable domain is SQTIHQWPATLVQPVGSPLSLECTVEGTSNPNLYWYRQAAGRGLQLLFYSVGIGQISSEVPQNLSASRPQDRQFILSSKKLLLSDSGFYLCAWVAGTSVYNEQFFGPGTRLTVL.

J is TRBJ2-3 and V is TRBV6-5, with D possibly being TRBD2 (6 bases). V was trimmed by 0 bases and J by 4 bases, leaving 11 bases between them. Germline V gene sequence: CDR1 MNHEY, CDR2 SVGAGI. The CDR3 has 15 amino acids. The CDR3 DNA sequence: TGTGCCAGCAGTTACTCCCCGTGGGGGGCAGATACGCAGTATTTT. Amino acids: CASSYSPWGADTQYF.

A few counts support this clonotype. The J gene is TRBJ2-3, the V gene TRBV15; TRBD1 aligns across 11 bases. V lost 4 bases and J lost 4; bases outside the gene matches: 7. The CDR3 contains 16 residues. CDR1 and CDR2 (germline): LNHNV, YYDKDF (reference sequence). CDR3 bases: TGTGCCACCAGCAAAAGGACAGGGGGCGCCTCAGATACGCAGTATTTT. This translates into CATSKRTGGASDTQYF.